The 31 T cell receptor beta chains below were found in one sample sequenced in a study of molecular identifiers for immune sequencing clone quantification. TCRdb reanalysed the PCR reads using MiXCR and keeps one entry per CDR3 protein. This table has about 640,000 distinct CDR3 sequences, just under 20% appearing once. Material: naive CD8+ T cells from blood, with Jurkat cell RNA spiked in. The subset was: FACS-sorted CD8+CD4-CCR7+CD45RA+ naive T cells. All receptors come from a human donor in good health. Some libraries in this study had Jurkat cell RNA spiked in.

This clonotype was seen a handful of times. A much larger clone is a single base away; this may be a read error. The V call is TRBV4-1, the J call TRBJ2-7, with TRBD1 as a possible D gene (5 bases). Looked up from germline, CDR1 is MGHRA and CDR2 is YSYEKL. The CDR3 runs 14 residues. The CDR3 is CVSSQEIATANKVF. CDR3 nucleotide sequence: TGCGTCAGCAGCCAAGAGATTGCGACAGCCAACAAGGTCTTC.

This clonotype was counted many times. The chain combines TRBV5-6 with TRBJ2-3, with 10 bases identical to TRBD1. CDR3 size: 16 residues. The germline V gene has CDR1 SGHDT and CDR2 YYEEEE. Losses at the gene ends were 0 bases for V and 4 bases for J; bases not matched to a gene: 5. The CDR3 loop reads CASSLGSGTGADTQYF. DNA of the CDR3: TGTGCCAGCAGCTTGGGATCCGGGACAGGGGCAGATACGCAGTATTTT.

As for this clonotype: The conserved final phenylalanine or tryptophan is absent from the CDR3, which likely points to a read error. This chain joins TRBV11-2 and TRBJ2-7; tentatively, D is TRBD1 (5 bases). This CDR3 comprises 13 residues. Per germline, CDR1 SGHAT and CDR2 FQNNGV. V lost 5 bases and J lost 0, with 8 bases in between. The CDR3 coding sequence is TGTGCCAGCAGCCCTGACAGCTCCTACGAGCAGTACTCC. Its translation is CASSPDSSYEQYS.

Remarks on this clonotype: Since a much larger clone is just one base distant, this may be a read error. The genes are TRBV20-1 and TRBJ2-2, with D maybe TRBD2 (5 bases). The V end lost 1 base, the J end lost 0 bases, and 24 bases lay between the germline ends. Germline-derived CDR1 and CDR2 are DFQATT and SNEGSKA (reference sequence). The CDR3 spans 20 residues. CDR3 DNA sequence: TGCAGTGCTAGAGTGGCAATTAACGGGGATACCACGACGAACACCGGGGAGCTGTTTTTT. Its protein product is CSARVAINGDTTTNTGELFF.

This clonotype appeared a few times. A much larger clone differs by one base, so this may be a read error. CDR3 residues: CAGSPYLGSGTEAFF. The CDR3 region has the DNA TGCGCCGGCAGCCCCTATCTAGGGTCGGGGACTGAAGCTTTCTTT. This sequence joins TRBV4-3 and TRBJ1-1; D remains ambiguous. This CDR3 has 15 residues. CDR1 is LGHNA and CDR2 is YSLEER in the germline V gene.

This chain uses TRBV19 with TRBJ2-7; TRBD1 matches at 7 bases. V trimming: 10 bases; J trimming: 2 bases; junction bases outside the gene matches: 8. Germline V CDR1 and CDR2: LNHDA, SQIVND (reference sequence). There are 13 residues in the CDR3. This CDR3 reads CATRGTYTYEQYF. CDR3 sequence (DNA): TGTGCCACCAGGGGGACATATACCTACGAGCAGTACTTC. Supplemented by reference TRBV19 and TRBJ2-7, the full variable domain reads DGGITQSPKYLFRKEGQNVTLSCEQNLNHDAMYWYRQDPGQGLRLIYYSQIVNDFQKGDIAEGYSVSREKKESFPLTVTSAQKNPTAFYLCATRGTYTYEQYFGPGTRLTVT.

Concerning this clonotype: This sequence may be a read error, since a much larger clone differs from it by one base. The chain couples TRBV20-1 to TRBJ2-7, with D unresolved. The CDR3 covers 14 residues. V was pared by 1 base and J by 3 bases, with 13 bases between. Germline CDR1 and CDR2: DFQATT and SNEGSKA (reference sequence). CDR3 DNA sequence: TGCAGTGCTAGAGGACCAGCGAATTTCTACGAGCAGTACTTC. This gives the protein CSARGPANFYEQYF.

The chain carries TRBV2 and TRBJ1-2, with D tentatively TRBD1 (6 bases). Trimming pared 8 bases from V and 2 bases from J, leaving 12 bases between. This CDR3 is 13 amino acids long. Germline loops: CDR1 SNHLY, CDR2 FYNNEI. The CDR3 coding sequence is TGTGCCAGCCTCACAGGGTTGAACTATGGCTACACCTTC. This encodes CASLTGLNYGYTF.

This clonotype was recorded at least ten times. The rearrangement joins TRBV6-1 to TRBJ2-3; maybe TRBD1 (6 bases). The germline V gene has CDR1 MNHNS and CDR2 SASEGT. V was pared by 1 base and J by 1 base, with 9 bases between. The CDR3 sequence is 15 residues long. Here the CDR3 DNA reads TGTGCCAGCAGTGAAGAGGGGGACGGCACAGATACGCAGTATTTT. This encodes CASSEEGDGTDTQYF.

This chain connects TRBV10-2 to TRBJ2-2; 7 nucleotides align to TRBD1. The germline V gene encodes CDR1 WSHSY and CDR2 SAAADI. CDR3 size: 15 residues. The ends lost 8 bases at V and 6 bases at J; junction bases unmatched: 12. CDR3 DNA: TGCGCCAGCGGACTTCTACAGGGGATGCCCGGGGAGCTGTTTTTT. Its protein product is CASGLLQGMPGELFF.

This clonotype was seen many times. Here the CDR3 reads CASSLKAYNSPLHF. CDR3 DNA sequence: TGTGCCAGCAGCTTAAAGGCATATAATTCACCCCTCCACTTT. J is TRBJ1-6 and V is TRBV11-2, with D hard to call. CDR1 SGHAT and CDR2 FQNNGV come from the germline V gene. Trimming cost V 2 bases and J 4 bases, with 6 bases left between them. The CDR3 spans 14 residues.

This clonotype appeared a few times. The rearrangement uses TRBV7-2 and TRBJ1-2; 7 bases match TRBD1. With 3 bases clipped from V and 4 bases from J, the junction kept 11 bases outside the gene matches. The CDR3 totals 16 residues. In germline, CDR1 is SGHTA, CDR2 FQGNSA. The CDR3 coding sequence is TGTGCCAGCAGCTTTCAGGGGGGGGAAGTTAGCTATGGCTACACCTTC. This codes for CASSFQGGEVSYGYTF.

The chain links TRBV5-1 to TRBJ2-1; 12 bases fit TRBD2. Trimming removed 3 bases from V and 4 bases from J; junction bases left unmatched: 11. Germline CDR1 and CDR2: SGHRS and YFSETQ. The CDR3 contains 18 residues. The CDR3 DNA follows: TGCGCCAGCAGCTACGGACTAGCGGGGAGACAGTTGTACAATGAGCAGTTCTTC. Its translation is CASSYGLAGRQLYNEQFF.

Comments on this clonotype: The junction departs from the called germline gene at one end, perhaps through a read error. The genes are TRBV6-1 and TRBJ2-7; D ambiguous. This CDR3 has 14 amino acids. Germline CDR1 reads MNHNS; CDR2 reads SASEGT. Written as DNA, the CDR3 is TGTGCCAGCAGCGAAGGGTGGTTGGCCTACGAGCAGTACTTC. Its translation: CASSEGWLAYEQYF.

As to this clonotype: This may be a read error, as it is one base from a much larger clone. The chain couples TRBV29-1 to TRBJ2-7; perhaps TRBD1 as D (6 bases). This CDR3 has 13 amino acids. CDR1 is SQVTM, CDR2 ANQGSEA, per germline. The CDR3 coding sequence is TGCGGCGTAGGTCAGGGGCTAGGGGACGAGCAGTACTTC. This gives the protein CGVGQGLGDEQYF.

V is TRBV11-2 and J is TRBJ2-7; 7 nucleotides align to TRBD1. Unmatched junction bases numbered 10, after V lost 5 bases and J lost 3 bases. CDR1 and CDR2 (germline): SGHAT, FQNNGV. This CDR3 spans 15 amino acids. CDR3 protein: CASSPNWAGGYEQYF. The CDR3 DNA is TGTGCCAGCAGCCCTAATTGGGCAGGGGGCTACGAGCAGTACTTC. Variable domain in full (rest from reference TRBV11-2 and TRBJ2-7): EAGVAQSPRYKIIEKRQSVAFWCNPISGHATLYWYQQILGQGPKLLIQFQNNGVVDDSQLPKDRFSAERLKGVDSTLKIQPAKLEDSAVYLCASSPNWAGGYEQYFGPGTRLTVT.

This clonotype was counted many times. The chain is built from TRBV4-2 and TRBJ2-7; TRBD1 matches at 12 bases. J gave up 1 base and V 3 bases, and 7 bases lay outside the gene matches. Germline values: CDR1 LGHNA, CDR2 YNFKEQ. The CDR3 spans 17 residues. The CDR3 here is CASSQEGQGAGSYEQYF. CDR3 coding DNA: TGTGCCAGCAGCCAGGAGGGACAGGGGGCAGGTTCCTACGAGCAGTACTTC.

The rearrangement uses TRBV19 and TRBJ2-7; 10 positions match TRBD2. Trimming took 4 bases from V and 3 from J; bases not matched to a gene: 12. The V gene's germline CDR1 is LNHDA and CDR2 SQIVND (reference sequence). The CDR3 loop spans 17 amino acids. The CDR3 sequence: CASSTGPGTSADYEQYF. CDR3 coding DNA: TGTGCCAGTAGTACCGGCCCCGGGACTAGCGCAGACTACGAGCAGTACTTC.

The table lists this clonotype with many counts. This sequence joins TRBV5-1 and TRBJ2-5; either TRBD1 or TRBD2 may supply D (5 bases each). CDR1 and CDR2 from the germline V gene are SGHRS and YFSETQ. The CDR3 runs 16 residues. With 4 bases removed from V and 2 bases from J, the gap between germline ends came to 18 bases. CDR3 residues: CASSAFGTTYQETQYF. Written as DNA, the CDR3 is TGCGCCAGCAGCGCCTTCGGGACCACTTATCAAGAGACCCAGTACTTC.

This clonotype occurred many times. The V gene is TRBV7-9, the J gene TRBJ2-7; TRBD1 aligns across 12 bases. This CDR3 has 17 amino acids. The germline gives CDR1 SEHNR, CDR2 FQNEAQ (reference sequence). V trimming: 2 bases; J trimming: 1 base; junction bases outside the gene matches: 6. The CDR3 DNA follows: TGTGCCAGCAGCTTACGGGGGACAGGGGGCAATTCCTACGAGCAGTACTTC. This encodes CASSLRGTGGNSYEQYF.

This clonotype was recorded many times. The chain joins TRBV7-2 to TRBJ2-3; D unresolved. This CDR3 has 12 amino acids. CDR1 and CDR2 from the germline V gene are SGHTA and FQGNSA. V lost 5 bases and J 6 bases, leaving 9 bases between the germline ends. CDR3 in DNA: TGTGCCAGCAGCCATATGGTGGATACGCAGTATTTT. Translating gives CASSHMVDTQYF.

The chain combines TRBV11-3 with TRBJ2-1, with TRBD2 matching over 10 bases. Germline V gene data show CDR1 as SGHNT and CDR2 as YENEEA. J was trimmed by 4 bases and V by 2 bases; bases with no gene match: 20. The CDR3 runs to 21 residues. CDR3 DNA sequence: TGTGCCAGCAGCTTAACCCCAGGAGGGTCGCTAGCGGGAGAGAGGTACAATGAGCAGTTCTTC. This translates into CASSLTPGGSLAGERYNEQFF.

Points on this clonotype: At one end the junction does not follow the germline gene, possibly because of a read error. V is TRBV4-3 and J is TRBJ2-1; no firm D call. This CDR3 has 13 residues. Germline CDR1 is LGHNA and CDR2 is YSLEER. The CDR3 nucleotides read TGCACCAGCAGCCAACCTCCCGTAGGTGAGCAGTTCTTC. This translates into CTSSQPPVGEQFF.

This clonotype turned up a few times. The chain couples TRBV27 to TRBJ2-7, with 11 bases matching TRBD2. Germline assignment: CDR1 MNHEY and CDR2 SMNVEV (reference sequence). This CDR3 spans 15 amino acids. With 3 bases clipped from V and 6 bases from J, the junction kept 7 bases outside the gene matches. The DNA for the CDR3 is TGTGCCAGCAGTTTCGAAGGGCTAGCGGGAGGCGAGCAGTACTTC. Protein: CASSFEGLAGGEQYF.

Worth noting for this clonotype: Since a much larger clone is just one base distant, this may be a read error. The chain couples TRBV20-1 to TRBJ2-5, with D tentatively TRBD2 (7 bases). V was clipped by 1 base and J by 4 bases, with 22 bases between them. Germline-derived CDR1 and CDR2 are DFQATT and SNEGSKA (reference sequence). The CDR3 is made up of 17 amino acids. CDR3 DNA sequence: TGCAGTGCTAGAGCGATTGTGGCGGGGGCCCGGTCAGAGACCCAGTACTTC. Translated, it gives CSARAIVAGARSETQYF.

This clonotype occurred a few times. The V and J genes are TRBV12-3 or TRBV12-4 and TRBJ2-6; D could derive from TRBD1 or TRBD2 (5 bases each). Trimming cost V 6 bases and J 4 bases, with 28 bases left between them. The CDR3 spans 20 residues. The CDR3 coding sequence is TGTGCCAGCAGCCCAGGGACCGCACGCTACCCCCGGAGCGGGGCCAACGTCCTGACTTTC. This sequence encodes CASSPGTARYPRSGANVLTF.

At least ten counts were recorded for this clonotype. The genes are TRBV7-9 and TRBJ2-7; the D is unclear. The CDR3 contains 14 residues. Germline V gene data show CDR1 as SEHNR and CDR2 as FQNEAQ (reference sequence). V was clipped by 5 bases and J by 0 bases, with 11 bases between them. The CDR3 sequence is CASSPTVSSYEQYF. The CDR3 nucleotides read TGTGCCAGCAGCCCGACGGTTAGCTCCTACGAGCAGTACTTC.

The table lists this clonotype with a few counts. V is TRBV4-2 and J is TRBJ2-5; D not resolved. The CDR3 covers 14 residues. Germline V CDR1 and CDR2: LGHNA, YNFKEQ. V was clipped by 1 base and J by 5 bases, with 11 bases between them. In DNA, the CDR3 is TGTGCCAGCAGCCAAGGGAGAGAAACGGAGACCCAGTACTTC. It specifies CASSQGRETETQYF.

The sample holds a few counts of this clonotype. V usage is TRBV7-9 and J usage is TRBJ2-7; TRBD2 agrees at 7 bases. The J segment lost 3 bases and the V segment lost 5 bases, leaving 13 bases of the junction unmatched. Germline lookup yields CDR1 SEHNR and CDR2 FQNEAQ (reference sequence). The CDR3 loop spans 16 amino acids. The DNA for the CDR3 is TGTGCCAGCAGCCCTTACCCCGCGGGGGAGATCTACGAGCAGTACTTC. Translation gives CASSPYPAGEIYEQYF.

A remark on this clonotype: An end of the junction differs from the germline gene, which may be a read error. V and J are TRBV12-3 or TRBV12-4 and TRBJ2-1, with 7 bases matching TRBD2. The CDR3 extends over 15 amino acids. CDR3 region: CTSSFPGAGLDEQFF. The CDR3, as DNA: TGTACCAGCAGTTTTCCGGGAGCGGGACTCGATGAGCAGTTCTTC.

The chain employs TRBV7-9 and TRBJ1-2, with 7 bases matching TRBD1. Germline V gene data show CDR1 as SEHNR and CDR2 as FQNEAQ (reference sequence). With 6 bases clipped from V and 2 bases from J, the junction kept 21 bases outside the gene matches. The CDR3 loop spans 19 amino acids. CDR3 in DNA: TGTGCCAGCAGATATACCGAGGGGGCAAGGCAACCTGAGAACTATGGCTACACCTTC. Protein: CASRYTEGARQPENYGYTF. The full variable domain, rest sourced from reference TRBV7-9 and TRBJ1-2, is DTGVSQNPRHKITKRGQNVTFRCDPISEHNRLYWYRQTLGQGPEFLTYFQNEAQLEKSRLLSDRFSAERPKGSFSTLEIQRTEQGDSAMYLCASRYTEGARQPENYGYTFGSGTRLTVV.